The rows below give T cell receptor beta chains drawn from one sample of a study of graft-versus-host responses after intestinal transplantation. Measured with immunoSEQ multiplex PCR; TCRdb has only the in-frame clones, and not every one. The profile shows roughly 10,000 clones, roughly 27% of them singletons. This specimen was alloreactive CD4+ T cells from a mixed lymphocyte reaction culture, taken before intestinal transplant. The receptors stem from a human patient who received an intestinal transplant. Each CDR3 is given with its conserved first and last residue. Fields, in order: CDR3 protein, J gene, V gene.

CDR3aa: CASSYSLEAAQETQYF
j_gene: TRBJ2-5
v_gene: TRBV6-5

CDR3aa: CASSFRDWASNTGELFF
j_gene: TRBJ2-2
v_gene: TRBV7-6

CDR3aa: CASSLSSGDHLYNEQFF
j_gene: TRBJ2-1
v_gene: TRBV27

CDR3aa: CASSLSGTGYGYTF
j_gene: TRBJ1-2
v_gene: TRBV27

CDR3aa: CASSPASGPAPNYGYTF
j_gene: TRBJ1-2
v_gene: TRBV4-2

CDR3aa: CASSYWGTGGELFF
j_gene: TRBJ2-2
v_gene: TRBV6-5

CDR3aa: CAWGQGGTSYGYTF
j_gene: TRBJ1-2
v_gene: TRBV30

CDR3aa: CASRVGGQPQHF
j_gene: TRBJ1-5
v_gene: TRBV6-5

CDR3aa: CAIQGGGSYEQYF
j_gene: TRBJ2-7
v_gene: TRBV2

CDR3aa: CASSFNGNGEQYF
j_gene: TRBJ2-7
v_gene: TRBV4-1